This entry describes one T cell receptor (beta chain). Repertoires were generated with immunoSEQ multiplex PCR, while TCRdb's copy carries only in-frame clones and drops some. The sample lists about 2.4 million clones; around 90% were seen once. This entry belongs to a study of shared clonotypes between healthy human individuals. J lost 3 bases, V lost 1 base, and 12 bases had no gene match. Germline lookup yields CDR1 LNHDA and CDR2 SQIVND (reference sequence). This CDR3 is 18 amino acids long. Input material: naive CD4+ T cells sorted from blood. The subset denotes: CD45RA+ positively selected. The sequence was collected from a man aged 18 to 35 in good health. This sequence joins TRBV19 and TRBJ1-5; 7 bases agree with TRBD1. The CDR3 is CASSIGLYWDRNNQPQHF. The CDR3 DNA reads as TGTGCCAGTAGTATAGGCCTCTACTGGGACAGAAACAATCAGCCCCAGCATTTT.